One and the same sample provided the 23 T cell receptor beta chains below, sequenced in a study of molecular identifiers for immune sequencing clone quantification. MiXCR, run by TCRdb on the PCR reads, gives a single entry per CDR3 protein. The sample holds some 88,000 distinct CDR3 sequences, roughly 23% seen once. Sequenced input: naive CD8+ T cells from blood, with Jurkat cell RNA spiked in. Subset meaning: FACS-sorted CD8+CD4-CCR7+CD45RA+ naive T cells. The receptors shown here come from a human donor in good health. Some libraries in this study had Jurkat cell RNA spiked in.

The sample holds a few counts of this clonotype. The rearrangement joins TRBV23-1 to TRBJ2-7; D is ambiguous. TRBV23-1 is an ORF for which the function is uncertain. The CDR3 sequence is 10 residues long. The CDR3 reads CVWRSYEQYF. Written as DNA, the CDR3 is TGCGTCTGGCGGTCCTACGAGCAGTACTTC.

V usage is TRBV4-3 and J usage is TRBJ1-2, with D possibly TRBD1 on 5 matching bases. Germline V gene lookup returns CDR1 LGHNA and CDR2 YSLEER. The CDR3 covers 16 residues. V lost 1 base, J lost 5 bases, and 17 bases lay in between. The CDR3 DNA follows: TGCGCCAGCAGCCAAGTTCTCCAGGGATCACGGTATGGCTACACCTTC. The encoded protein is CASSQVLQGSRYGYTF.

The table lists this clonotype with many counts. J is TRBJ1-1 and V is TRBV10-3; tentative D call: TRBD1 (5 bases). The germline CDR1 and CDR2 sequences are ENHRY and SYGVKD. CDR3 length: 12 amino acids. V was shortened by 7 bases and J by 4 bases, with 10 bases between the two germline ends. The CDR3 region has the DNA TGTGCCATCACTACAGGAGGCACTGAAGCTTTCTTT. Its translation is CAITTGGTEAFF.

This clonotype came up many times. This sequence joins TRBV7-9 and TRBJ2-3; 10 nucleotides agree with TRBD1. In germline, CDR1 is SEHNR, CDR2 FQNEAQ (reference sequence). Trimming at V came to 5 bases and at J to 4 bases, leaving 6 bases not matched to a gene. This CDR3 region has 15 residues. This CDR3 is CASSLTGGVADTQYF. The CDR3 region has the DNA TGTGCCAGCAGCCTGACAGGGGGCGTCGCAGATACGCAGTATTTT.

This clonotype was seen repeatedly, ten times or more. The chain couples TRBV20-1 to TRBJ2-6; 7 bases align to TRBD1. The V and J ends lost 0 bases and 0 bases, in that order; junction bases with no gene match: 8. Germline V gene data show CDR1 as DFQATT and CDR2 as SNEGSKA (reference sequence). CDR3 length: 18 residues. The CDR3 region has the DNA TGCAGTGCTAGAGAGAAGGGACAGTTCCTCTCTGGGGCCAACGTCCTGACTTTC. Its protein is CSAREKGQFLSGANVLTF.

The chain couples TRBV9 to TRBJ1-3; TRBD1 might be the D (6 bases). The ends were cut back, 4 bases at V and 4 bases at J, with 15 bases in the middle. Germline V gene data show CDR1 as SGDLS and CDR2 as YYNGEE. There are 15 residues in the CDR3. CDR3 residues: CASSPAQGGGNTIYF. The CDR3 DNA reads as TGTGCCAGCAGCCCGGCACAGGGAGGAGGAAACACCATATATTTT.

A note on this clonotype: A much larger clone differs from this one at a single base, so this may be a read error. Likely a read error: the CDR3 ends without its conserved phenylalanine or tryptophan. The DNA for the CDR3 is TGCGCCAGCAGATTGCTTCGGGATTTTGAGGATGAAGCTTTCTCT. It yields the protein CASRLLRDFEDEAFS. The chain combines TRBV4-1 with TRBJ1-1; D is ambiguous. Germline V gives CDR1 MGHRA, CDR2 YSYEKL. This CDR3 has 15 amino acids. V lost 6 bases and J lost 7, with 21 bases in between.

This clonotype was seen ten or more times. The chain couples TRBV20-1 to TRBJ1-1; TRBD1 agrees at 10 bases. V lost 6 bases to trimming and J lost 5 bases; unmatched junction nucleotides: 6. This CDR3 comprises 13 residues. Germline CDR1 is DFQATT and CDR2 is SNEGSKA (reference sequence). The CDR3: CSAGQGLGTEAFF. The CDR3 DNA is TGCAGTGCGGGACAGGGGTTGGGGACTGAAGCTTTCTTT.

In its sample, this clonotype was seen a few times. This chain links TRBV27 with TRBJ2-2, with TRBD1 matching over 8 bases. Germline V gene data show CDR1 as MNHEY and CDR2 as SMNVEV (reference sequence). The J segment lost 6 bases and the V segment lost 4 bases, leaving 10 bases of the junction unmatched. This CDR3 contains 16 residues. CDR3: CASSSNYDRGSGELFF. CDR3 bases: TGTGCCAGCAGTTCGAACTACGACAGGGGATCCGGGGAGCTGTTTTTT.

As concerns this clonotype: A much larger clone lies a single base off, so this may be a read error. The DNA for the CDR3 is TGTGCCAGCAGCTTGGTATCTAGCAATCAGCCCAAGCATTTT. Protein: CASSLVSSNQPKHF. The V and J genes are TRBV5-8 and TRBJ1-5; D gene ambiguous. Germline assignment: CDR1 SGHTS and CDR2 YDEGEE. The CDR3 loop spans 14 amino acids.

The rearrangement links TRBV20-1 to TRBJ2-5; 10 nucleotides match TRBD2. Germline V gene lookup returns CDR1 DFQATT and CDR2 SNEGSKA (reference sequence). Trimming cost V 4 bases and J 5 bases; bases outside gene matches: 13. The CDR3 has 16 residues. CDR3 sequence (DNA): TGCAGTGCTATGAGCGGGGGGGCTTCTATTTACGAGACCCAGTACTTC. Translating it yields CSAMSGGASIYETQYF.

The V and J genes are TRBV3-1 and TRBJ2-2; 9 nucleotides match TRBD1. The J segment lost 5 bases and the V segment lost 2 bases, leaving 6 bases of the junction unmatched. The CDR3 consists of 16 residues. The germline CDR1 and CDR2 sequences are LGHDT and YNNKEL (reference sequence). As DNA, the CDR3 is TGTGCCAGCAGCCAACACTTGACAGGGGGAACCGGGGAGCTGTTTTTT. Translating it yields CASSQHLTGGTGELFF. The full variable domain, in which reference TRBV3-1 and TRBJ2-2 provide the parts outside the CDR3, is DTAVSQTPKYLVTQMGNDKSIKCEQNLGHDTMYWYKQDSKKFLKIMFSYNNKELIINETVPNRFSPKSPDKAHLNLHINSLELGDSAVYFCASSQHLTGGTGELFFGEGSRLTVL.

This clonotype occurred many times. The chain combines TRBV7-8 with TRBJ2-2, with TRBD1 matching over 9 bases. The CDR3 has 17 residues. Germline lookup yields CDR1 SGHVS and CDR2 FQNEAQ. The V gene end was trimmed by 3 bases and the J gene end by 1 base; junction bases not matched to a gene: 6. The CDR3 sequence: CASSLKGTGWNTGELFF. CDR3 bases: TGTGCCAGCAGCTTGAAGGGGACAGGGTGGAACACCGGGGAGCTGTTTTTT.

In its sample, this clonotype was seen many times. V and J are TRBV5-6 and TRBJ2-3; 7 bases line up with TRBD2. The CDR3 totals 15 residues. V lost 7 bases, J lost 9 bases, and 17 bases stayed unmatched. The germline V gene has CDR1 SGHDT and CDR2 YYEEEE. CDR3 region: CASRPWAGARRTQYF. The CDR3 DNA sequence: TGTGCCAGCCGCCCCTGGGCGGGAGCCCGACGGACGCAGTATTTT.

This clonotype was detected ten times or more. This sequence joins TRBV12-5 and TRBJ2-7, with D hard to call. Germline CDR1 and CDR2: LGHNT and FRNRAP. The CDR3 contains 11 residues. With 4 bases removed from V and 5 bases from J, the gap between germline ends came to 6 bases. The CDR3 region is CASGSRNEQYF. The CDR3 DNA sequence: TGTGCTAGTGGTTCCCGGAACGAGCAGTACTTC.

A word on this clonotype: The germline gene is not matched at one end of the junction; a read error may be the cause. The rearrangement uses TRBV11-3 and TRBJ2-2; 13 positions match TRBD2. CDR1 is SGHNT, CDR2 YENEEA, per germline. CDR3 length equals 19 residues. The CDR3 DNA reads as TGTGCCAGCAGCCCCCGACTAGCGGGGGGCCTCCCAGGCACCGGGGGGCTGTTTTTT. It encodes CASSPRLAGGLPGTGGLFF.

This clonotype was detected a few times. The chain employs TRBV6-4 and TRBJ2-3; 8 bases match TRBD1. CDR1 and CDR2 from the germline V gene are MRHNA and SNTAGT. V shed 9 bases and J 8 bases; nucleotides not matched to a gene: 13. The CDR3 is 14 residues long. CDR3 sequence reads: CASKDHTGGRTQYF. CDR3 DNA: TGTGCCAGTAAAGATCACACAGGGGGACGTACGCAGTATTTT.

This clonotype was seen at least ten times. The junction and the germline gene differ at one end; a read error may be behind it. The gene calls are TRBV29-1 and TRBJ2-5, with D unresolved. Looked up from germline, CDR1 is SQVTM and CDR2 is ANQGSEA. The CDR3 is made up of 16 amino acids. CDR3 coding DNA: TGCAGCGTTGAAGAGAGCTTGAGGACCTATCAAGCGACCCAGTACTTC. Encoded protein: CSVEESLRTYQATQYF.

This clonotype was observed at least ten times. The J gene is TRBJ2-3, the V gene TRBV19; 7 nucleotides match TRBD1. With 7 bases clipped from V and 3 bases from J, the junction kept 1 base outside the gene matches. Germline V gene data show CDR1 as LNHDA and CDR2 as SQIVND (reference sequence). This CDR3 contains 12 residues. The CDR3 here is CASNRGTDTQYF. The CDR3 DNA sequence: TGTGCCAGTAACAGGGGAACAGATACGCAGTATTTT.

The genes are TRBV6-5 and TRBJ2-5; 10 nucleotides agree with TRBD1. The CDR3 has 14 residues. The V and J ends lost 6 bases and 3 bases, in that order; junction bases with no gene match: 4. Germline lookup yields CDR1 MNHEY and CDR2 SVGAGI. The CDR3 is CASRETGGKETQYF. Written as DNA, the CDR3 is TGTGCCAGCAGGGAGACAGGGGGCAAAGAGACCCAGTACTTC.

This clonotype was found many times. This sequence joins TRBV6-1 and TRBJ2-7, with D maybe TRBD2 (5 bases). The V and J ends lost 4 bases and 5 bases respectively, with 18 bases between them. The CDR3 runs to 15 residues. From germline, CDR1 is MNHNS and CDR2 SASEGT. The CDR3 here is CASSAYNLGGNEQYF. CDR3 bases: TGTGCCAGCAGTGCTTATAACCTTGGAGGTAACGAGCAGTACTTC.

This clonotype was seen a handful of times. The CDR3: CASSSSLGPYEQYF. The CDR3 bases are TGTGCCAGTAGTAGCAGTCTCGGCCCCTACGAGCAGTACTTC. The chain uses TRBV19 and TRBJ2-7; D gene ambiguous. The CDR3 runs to 14 residues. Deletions cut 4 bases from V and 2 bases from J, with 12 bases between. Germline V gene lookup returns CDR1 LNHDA and CDR2 SQIVND (reference sequence).

This clonotype has at least ten counts. This chain connects TRBV6-2 or TRBV6-3 to TRBJ2-3, with D perhaps matching TRBD1 or TRBD2 (6 bases each). The germline CDR1 and CDR2 sequences are MNHEY and SVGEGT. The CDR3 sequence is 14 residues long. The V end lost 6 bases, the J end lost 6 bases, and 16 bases lay between the germline ends. The CDR3 spells CASSSTGAEDTQYF. For the CDR3, the DNA is TGTGCCAGCAGCTCGACGGGGGCAGAGGATACGCAGTATTTT.